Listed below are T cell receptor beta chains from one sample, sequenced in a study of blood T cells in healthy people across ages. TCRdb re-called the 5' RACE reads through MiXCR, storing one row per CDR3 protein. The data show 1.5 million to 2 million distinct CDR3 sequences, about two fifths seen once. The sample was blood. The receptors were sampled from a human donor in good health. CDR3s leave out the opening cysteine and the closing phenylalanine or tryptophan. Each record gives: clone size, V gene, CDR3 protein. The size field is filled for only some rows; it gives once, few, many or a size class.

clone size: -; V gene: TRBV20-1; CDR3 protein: SARDPAKAGSDTQY
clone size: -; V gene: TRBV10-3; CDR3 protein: AIISDRGSDEQY
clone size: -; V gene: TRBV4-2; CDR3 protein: ASSVLESEKLF
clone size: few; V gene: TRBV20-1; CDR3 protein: SARGERGYNEQF
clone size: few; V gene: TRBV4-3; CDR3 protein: ASSQDILGTEAF
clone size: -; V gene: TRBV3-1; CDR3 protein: ASSQQGVSYEQY
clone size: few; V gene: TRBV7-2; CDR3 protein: ASSSTSGGYWETQY
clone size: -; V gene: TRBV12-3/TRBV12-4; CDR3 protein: ASSMDSSYQY
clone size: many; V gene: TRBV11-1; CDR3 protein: ASSLTIRPKDEQF
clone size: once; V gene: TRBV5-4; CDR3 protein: ASSAGGQFKTYEQY
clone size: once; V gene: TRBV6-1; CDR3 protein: ASSEEQARNQPQH
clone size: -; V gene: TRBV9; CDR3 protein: ASTVGVEFTGTQY
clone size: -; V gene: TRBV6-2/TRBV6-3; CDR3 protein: ASSYNSQQF
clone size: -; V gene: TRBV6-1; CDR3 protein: ASDGTLSMNTEAF
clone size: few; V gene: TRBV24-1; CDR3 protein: ATSDPVDYGYT
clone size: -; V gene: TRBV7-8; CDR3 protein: ASTIYRDTEAF
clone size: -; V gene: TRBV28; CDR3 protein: ASSLRGLAGVEDTQY
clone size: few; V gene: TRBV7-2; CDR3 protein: ASSLAGEGVQTQQF
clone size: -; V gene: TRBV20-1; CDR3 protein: SAPVGGTDTQY
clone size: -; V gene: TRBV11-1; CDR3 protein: ASSPIMDTYNEQF
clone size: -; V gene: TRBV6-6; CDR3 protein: ATFTMGQGEGYGYT
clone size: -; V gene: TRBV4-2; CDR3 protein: ASSQVHTGELF
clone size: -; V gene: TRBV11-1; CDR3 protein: ASSPPGLQNTGELF
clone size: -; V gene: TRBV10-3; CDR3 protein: AIMNTDTQY
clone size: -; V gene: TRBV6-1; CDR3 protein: ASSDSIGTDTQY